This record looks at one T cell receptor beta chain sequence and its context. Sequenced by immunoSEQ multiplex PCR; TCRdb stores in-frame clones only, minus some. The table shows some 37,000 clones, with approximately 92% occurring only once. This entry belongs to a study of T cell changes during pregnancy in multiple sclerosis. Germline CDR1 and CDR2: MDHEN and SYDVKM. The CDR3 spans 13 residues. V shed 6 bases, J shed 6 bases, and the junction held 8 bases outside the gene matches. Sequencing was performed on CD8+ T cells from peripheral blood mononuclear cells, taken after pregnancy. The receptor's source is a female donor with multiple sclerosis, enrolled in a pregnancy study. The chain couples TRBV28 to TRBJ2-7, with 7 positions matching TRBD1. CDR3 sequence (DNA): TGTGCCAGCAGGAACACAGGGGTTCGCGAGCAGTACTTC. Translation: CASRNTGVREQYF.